This TCR beta chain came from a study of blood T cell repertoires in COVID-19. Study as a whole: From the United States, Italy and Spain came samples of acute and convalescent COVID-19. Sample material is recorded as cDNA or gDNA derived from T cells, B-cell-depleted T cells, or PBMCs.

In germline, CDR1 is SGHRS, CDR2 YFSETQ. This CDR3 has 14 residues. V was cut by 0 bases and J by 3 bases, with 10 bases left in between. The assay was immunoSEQ multiplex PCR, and TCRdb's table has in-frame clones only and misses some. The table includes about 320,000 clones, roughly 85% detected once. The sample was PBMCs or T cells enriched from blood (not recorded which). The chain carries TRBV5-1 and TRBJ2-7, with TRBD1 as a possible D gene (5 bases). The TCR originated in a woman under 40 who had recovered from COVID-19. In DNA form, the CDR3 reads TGCGCCAGCAGCTTGGCCGGAGACAGCTACGAGCAGTACTTC. Amino acids: CASSLAGDSYEQYF.